These T cell receptor beta chains were read from a single sample in a study of blood T cell repertoires in COVID-19. Here immunoSEQ multiplex PCR was the method, and the copy in TCRdb shows in-frame clones only, minus some. The sample yields about 46,000 clones, more than 75% seen once. Sequences were obtained from peripheral blood. The receptors were gathered from a human donor in a cohort sampled during active COVID-19. Both conserved end residues are part of each CDR3. A D gene is named only where the DNA matches it firmly. A row's size may be missing; if present it is once, few, many or a size class.

size	V	J	D	DNA	CDR3
-	TRBV6-5	TRBJ2-1	-	TGTGCCAGCAGTTACCCGGGGAATGAGCAGTTCTTC	CASSYPGNEQFF
-	TRBV27	TRBJ1-1	TRBD1	TGTGCCAGCAGTTTATTCTTGGCAGGGGGTATTGAAGCTTTCTTT	CASSLFLAGGIEAFF
-	TRBV9	TRBJ2-5	TRBD2	TGTGCCAGCAGCGTAGGACTAGCGGGGCACCAAGAGACCCAGTACTTC	CASSVGLAGHQETQYF
-	TRBV9	TRBJ1-2	-	TGTGCCAGCAGCGTAGTGGCAGGGGAAGGCTACACCTTC	CASSVVAGEGYTF
-	TRBV15	TRBJ2-3	TRBD2	TGTGCCACCAGCAGAGGAGCGGGAGGGTTCACAGATACGCAGTATTTT	CATSRGAGGFTDTQYF
-	TRBV28	TRBJ2-6	-	TGTGCCAGCAGTTCCAGACAAGCCTCTGGGGCCAACGTCCTGACTTTC	CASSSRQASGANVLTF
-	TRBV29-1	TRBJ1-2	TRBD1	TGCAGCGTTGACAGACAGGGGGCTGGCGGCTACACCTTC	CSVDRQGAGGYTF
-	TRBV6-2/TRBV6-3	TRBJ2-7	TRBD2	TGTGCCAGCAGTTACTCTGGTAGCGGGGGCTACGAGCAGTACTTC	CASSYSGSGGYEQYF
once	TRBV28	TRBJ1-1	-	TGTGCCAGCAGCCCCCGTGGGCACACTGAAGCTTTCTTT	CASSPRGHTEAFF
-	TRBV9	TRBJ2-3	TRBD2	TGTGCCAGCAGCGTACCTACTAGCGGGGGGATCACAGATACGCAGTATTTT	CASSVPTSGGITDTQYF
medium-sized	TRBV7-3	TRBJ2-7	-	TGTGCCAGCAGCCCCAGCGGATCCTACGAGCAGTACTTC	CASSPSGSYEQYF
-	TRBV4-3	TRBJ2-7	TRBD1	TGCGCCAGCAGCCACGCGACAGGGCCCTACGAGCAGTACTTC	CASSHATGPYEQYF
-	TRBV29-1	TRBJ1-2	TRBD1	TGCAGCGTTGAAGGGGGGACAGGGAATAACTATGGCTACACCTTC	CSVEGGTGNNYGYTF
-	TRBV5-1	TRBJ2-7	-	TGCGCCAGCAGCTTAAGGGACTCCCAATACGAGCAGTACTTC	CASSLRDSQYEQYF
-	TRBV6-2/TRBV6-3	TRBJ2-1	TRBD2	TGTGCCAGCAGTCATGGGACTAGCGGGAGAGGTAATGAGCAGTTCTTC	CASSHGTSGRGNEQFF
-	TRBV6-5	TRBJ2-7	-	TGTGCCAGCGGCGACCGGGGCTACGAGCAGTACTTC	CASGDRGYEQYF
-	TRBV29-1	TRBJ2-3	-	TGCAGCGTCCCATCGGGACTCCCAGATACGCAGTATTTT	CSVPSGLPDTQYF
-	TRBV28	TRBJ1-2	TRBD1	TGTGCCAGCAGTCGATCAGGCACAGGGGAATGGGGCTATGGCTACACCTTC	CASSRSGTGEWGYGYTF
-	TRBV18	TRBJ2-5	-	TGTGCCAGCTCCGACTCGGACCAGTACTTC	CASSDSDQYF
-	TRBV7-2	TRBJ2-3	TRBD1	TGTGCCAGCAGCCGCGGACAGGGCCGAGATACGCAGTATTTT	CASSRGQGRDTQYF
-	TRBV28	TRBJ1-2	TRBD1	TGTGCCAGCAGTTTTCGGTCGGGACAGGGCGCACACTTTATCTATGGCTACACCTTC	CASSFRSGQGAHFIYGYTF
-	TRBV27	TRBJ2-1	-	TGTGCCAGCAGTCACGGGGTGGCCGAACTTAACTCCTACAATGAGCAGTTCTTC	CASSHGVAELNSYNEQFF
once	TRBV7-6	TRBJ2-2	-	TGTGCCAGCAGCCGAGGGTCTAACACCGGGGAGCTGTTTTTT	CASSRGSNTGELFF
-	TRBV21-1	TRBJ2-7	-	TGTGCCAGCAGCAAAGGCGGGGCCACTTACATTGACCTCTACGAGCAGTACTTC	CASSKGGATYIDLYEQYF
few	TRBV6-2/TRBV6-3	TRBJ2-7	-	TGTGCCAGCAGTTCCCCTGCCGGGGAGACCGGGGTCCAGTACTTC	CASSSPAGETGVQYF
-	TRBV7-9	TRBJ2-7	-	TGTGCCAGCAGCTCCGACACCTACGAGCAGTACTTC	CASSSDTYEQYF
-	TRBV20-1	TRBJ2-1	TRBD2	TGCAGTGCAACCGGGGGGGGCCCCGAGTTCTTC	CSATGGGPEFF
-	TRBV6-5	TRBJ1-1	TRBD1	TGTGCCAGCAGGTTGGACAGGGGCACTGAAGCTTTCTTT	CASRLDRGTEAFF
-	TRBV9	TRBJ1-3	TRBD1	TGTGCCAGCAGCCCCTCCACGGGACAGGGGCGAAACACCATATATTTT	CASSPSTGQGRNTIYF
-	TRBV28	TRBJ2-7	TRBD1	TGTGCCAGCAGTTACACAGGGGGCGTCTACGAGCAGTACTTC	CASSYTGGVYEQYF
-	TRBV2	TRBJ2-7	-	TGTGCCAGCAGTACGACTGACCGGGACGAGCAGTACTTC	CASSTTDRDEQYF
-	TRBV12-5	TRBJ1-5	-	TGTGCTAGTGGTTTGGTACTTGGAGGACCGAATAGCAATCAGCCCCAGCATTTT	CASGLVLGGPNSNQPQHF
-	TRBV3-1/TRBV3-2	TRBJ1-4	TRBD1	TGTGCCAGCAGTCGGACAGGGGGCCGGAGTAATGAAAAACTGTTTTTT	CASSRTGGRSNEKLFF
-	TRBV11-2	TRBJ1-1	TRBD1	TGTGCCAGCAGCTTACGACAGGGGGGGAAGAACACTGAAGCTTTCTTT	CASSLRQGGKNTEAFF
-	TRBV9	TRBJ2-7	TRBD1	TGTGCCAGCAGCGTAGGGGACAGGGTTCACGAGCAGTACTTC	CASSVGDRVHEQYF
-	TRBV3-1/TRBV3-2	TRBJ2-7	-	TGTGCCAGCAGCGTACATGAGACAGGCTACGAGCAGTACTTC	CASSVHETGYEQYF
-	TRBV10-1	TRBJ2-7	-	TGCGCCAGCAGTGAGTGGGGGGAAAGCGGCTACGAGCAGTACTTC	CASSEWGESGYEQYF
-	TRBV24-1	TRBJ1-2	TRBD1	TGTGCCACCAGTGATTCCCAGGGGGTCTATGGCTACACCTTC	CATSDSQGVYGYTF
-	TRBV3-1/TRBV3-2	TRBJ2-5	-	TGTGCCAGCAGCCGAGGAGCGGGTGGACGATTTGGGACCCAGTACTTC	CASSRGAGGRFGTQYF
once	TRBV5-1	TRBJ2-2	TRBD1	TGCGCCAGCAGCTTGTGGGACAGGGGGGCCGGGGAGCTGTTTTTT	CASSLWDRGAGELFF
-	TRBV15	TRBJ2-7	TRBD2	TGTGCCACCAGCAGAGGGTTAACTAGCGGGAGGAACGAGCAGTACTTC	CATSRGLTSGRNEQYF
-	TRBV7-3	TRBJ2-1	-	TGTGCCAGCAGTCAAATCGGGGGATCTCATGAGCAGTTCTTC	CASSQIGGSHEQFF
-	TRBV27	TRBJ2-7	TRBD2	TGTGCCAGCAGTTCTGGACTAGCGGGGCGTCGGGAGCAGTACTTC	CASSSGLAGRREQYF
-	TRBV3-1/TRBV3-2	TRBJ2-1	-	TGTGCCAGCAGCGAGGGCCGGAATGAGCAGTTCTTC	CASSEGRNEQFF
-	TRBV10-3	TRBJ2-7	TRBD1	TGTGCCTCGGGACAGGCAAACTCCTACGAGCAGTACTTC	CASGQANSYEQYF
-	TRBV27	TRBJ2-3	TRBD2	TGTGCCAGCAGATCGGGACTAGCGGGAGTCACAGATACGCAGTATTTT	CASRSGLAGVTDTQYF
-	TRBV6-5	TRBJ1-3	-	TGTGCCAGCACCCCTCGGGGGGGCTCTGGAAACACCATATATTTT	CASTPRGGSGNTIYF
-	TRBV21-1	TRBJ2-1	-	TGTGCCAGCAGCAACTCAGGGGGCAAACTCTCCTACAATGAGCAGTTCTTC	CASSNSGGKLSYNEQFF
-	TRBV2	TRBJ1-1	-	TGTGCCAGCAGTGTGCGGGGGGTTTTAACTGAAGCTTTCTTT	CASSVRGVLTEAFF
-	TRBV6-6	TRBJ2-1	-	TGTGCCAGCAGTCTCTCCGGGACTGGGGGAAACAATGAGCAGTTCTTC	CASSLSGTGGNNEQFF
-	TRBV7-9	TRBJ2-5	TRBD1	TGTGCCAGCAGCTTAAAAGTCGGGACAGGGCCATTTCAAGAGACCCAGTACTTC	CASSLKVGTGPFQETQYF
-	TRBV4-1	TRBJ2-7	TRBD1	TGCGCCAGCAGCTTCCGGGACAGGGGGGGCGAGCAGTACTTC	CASSFRDRGGEQYF
-	TRBV5-1	TRBJ1-2	TRBD1	TGCGCCAGCAGCTTGACAGGGGGGCCCTATGGCTACACCTTC	CASSLTGGPYGYTF
few	TRBV30	TRBJ2-7	-	TGTGCCTGGGAGCCGGGACACCGAGGGCCCTACGAGCAGTACTTC	CAWEPGHRGPYEQYF
-	TRBV4-1	TRBJ2-7	-	TGCGCCAGCAGCCAAGGGCAGGGGTTAGGCTACGAGCAGTACTTC	CASSQGQGLGYEQYF
once	TRBV5-1	TRBJ2-1	TRBD1	TGCGCCAGCAGCCCCCCGGACAGGGGAGAATACAATGAGCAGTTCTTC	CASSPPDRGEYNEQFF
-	TRBV13	TRBJ2-3	TRBD2	TGTGCCAGCAGCTCAGGACTAGCGGGGGCACGCACAGATACGCAGTATTTT	CASSSGLAGARTDTQYF
-	TRBV13	TRBJ2-5	-	TGTGCCAGCAGCTCAGGAAGGGGTGGGACCCAGTACTTC	CASSSGRGGTQYF
-	TRBV9	TRBJ2-7	TRBD1	TGTGCCAGCAGCGGAAAGGACAGGGGTACCTACGAGCAGTACTTC	CASSGKDRGTYEQYF
-	TRBV6-6	TRBJ2-6	-	TGTGCCAGCAGTTCCCTAGGTTCGGCTGGGGCCAACGTCCTGACTTTC	CASSSLGSAGANVLTF